Listed here are 28 T cell receptor beta chains from one sample, sequenced in a study of CD8 T cells in ankylosing spondylitis. TCRdb called the 5' RACE reads again in MiXCR, with one record for every CDR3 protein. The data show approximately 130,000 distinct CDR3 sequences, with roughly 9% seen just once and about 3.6% held by the top ten. The sample taken for sequencing was blood, either unsorted or a sorted T cell fraction (not recorded which). These receptors were taken from a male donor with ankylosing spondylitis or in good health (not recorded which).

Ten or more counts support this clonotype. The chain couples TRBV29-1 to TRBJ2-5; tentative D call: TRBD2 (5 bases). The CDR3 spans 15 residues. V was shortened by 4 bases and J by 2 bases, with 17 bases between the two germline ends. CDR1 is SQVTM and CDR2 is ANQGSEA in the germline V gene. The CDR3: CSVASAPRVQETQYF. CDR3 DNA sequence: TGCAGCGTTGCCTCGGCCCCGAGGGTGCAAGAGACCCAGTACTTC. The complete variable domain, with remaining parts taken from reference TRBV29-1 and TRBJ2-5, reads SAVISQKPSRDICQRGTSLTIQCQVDSQVTMMFWYRQQPGQSLTLIATANQGSEATYESGFVIDKFPISRPNLTFSTLTVSNMSPEDSSIYLCSVASAPRVQETQYFGPGTRLLVL.

This clonotype was picked up a small number of times. The chain combines TRBV19 with TRBJ2-5; 10 bases fit TRBD2. The germline V gene has CDR1 LNHDA and CDR2 SQIVND (reference sequence). Trimming cost V 6 bases and J 1 base; bases outside gene matches: 8. This CDR3 has 16 residues. In DNA, the CDR3 is TGTGCCAGTAGCAGCGAGACTAGCGGGCTCCAAGAGACCCAGTACTTC. Protein sequence: CASSSETSGLQETQYF.

This clonotype was seen more than once but under ten times. V gene TRBV5-1 combines with J gene TRBJ2-5; 7 bases fit TRBD2. This CDR3 region has 16 residues. The germline gives CDR1 SGHRS, CDR2 YFSETQ. With V trimmed by 0 bases and J by 0 bases, 5 bases remained unmatched. CDR3: CASSLDLGGNQETQYF. The CDR3 DNA sequence: TGCGCCAGCAGCTTGGATCTGGGAGGGAACCAAGAGACCCAGTACTTC.

The sample holds many counts of this clonotype. V and J are TRBV5-1 and TRBJ1-2, with 7 nucleotides matching TRBD1. Germline loops: CDR1 SGHRS, CDR2 YFSETQ. The CDR3 runs to 15 residues. The V and J ends lost 4 bases and 0 bases, in that order; junction bases with no gene match: 6. This CDR3 reads CASSPGGLANYGYTF. The CDR3 nucleotides are TGCGCCAGCAGCCCAGGGGGTTTAGCTAACTATGGCTACACCTTC. The full variable domain, its missing parts supplied by reference TRBV5-1 and TRBJ1-2, is KAGVTQTPRYLIKTRGQQVTLSCSPISGHRSVSWYQQTPGQGLQFLFEYFSETQRNKGNFPGRFSGRQFSNSRSEMNVSTLELGDSALYLCASSPGGLANYGYTFGSGTRLTVV.

V and J are TRBV5-8 and TRBJ2-1; D unresolved. The CDR3 is 15 amino acids. Germline V gene lookup returns CDR1 SGHTS and CDR2 YDEGEE. The ends were cut back, 2 bases at V and 7 bases at J, with 16 bases in the middle. DNA of the CDR3: TGTGCCAGCAGCTTCCGGTTTCAGATGCGGAATGAGCAGTTCTTC. Encoded protein: CASSFRFQMRNEQFF. Filled out from reference TRBV5-8 and TRBJ2-1, the complete variable domain reads EAGVTQSPTHLIKTRGQQATLRCSPISGHTSVYWYQQALGLGLQFLLWYDEGEERNRGNFPPRFSGRQFPNYSSELNVNALELEDSALYLCASSFRFQMRNEQFFGPGTRLTVL.

This clonotype was seen ten or more times. The rearrangement joins TRBV6-2 or TRBV6-3 to TRBJ2-1; a weak D match, TRBD1 (5 bases). The CDR3 spans 14 residues. The V gene lost 3 bases and the J gene lost 5 bases, with 11 bases spanning the gap. Germline loops: CDR1 MNHEY, CDR2 SVGEGT. The CDR3 DNA follows: TGTGCCAGCAGTTATCGCAGGGCTGACAATGAGCAGTTCTTC. Its translation is CASSYRRADNEQFF.

This clonotype showed up many times. The chain has TRBV4-1 and TRBJ2-7, with 12 bases that match TRBD2. The CDR3 contains 15 residues. The germline V gene has CDR1 MGHRA and CDR2 YSYEKL. Germline trimming cut 5 bases from V and 3 bases from J; bases unmatched to any gene: 5. CDR3 protein: CASSGLAGLIYEQYF. CDR3 DNA sequence: TGCGCCAGCAGCGGACTAGCGGGACTTATCTACGAGCAGTACTTC.

This rearrangement joins TRBV5-1 to TRBJ2-3; D may be TRBD2 (6 bases). The CDR3 covers 16 residues. CDR1 is SGHRS and CDR2 is YFSETQ in the germline V gene. Between the trimmed V and J ends, which lost 0 bases and 0 bases, there was a span of 11 bases. CDR3 residues: CASSLVSGPSTDTQYF. The CDR3 DNA reads TGCGCCAGCAGCTTGGTTAGCGGACCCAGCACAGATACGCAGTATTTT.

V and J are TRBV20-1 and TRBJ2-2, with D possibly being TRBD1 (5 bases). Deletions cut 5 bases from V and 3 bases from J, with 13 bases between. Germline CDR1 is DFQATT and CDR2 is SNEGSKA (reference sequence). The length of the CDR3 is 14 residues. In DNA, the CDR3 is TGCAGTGCTCAGGGTGTTGGGGACACCGGGGAGCTGTTTTTT. It translates to CSAQGVGDTGELFF.

This clonotype was seen at least ten times. V is TRBV13 and J is TRBJ2-7; no clear D gene. CDR1 and CDR2 from the germline V gene are PRHDT and FYEKMQ (reference sequence). V dropped 0 bases and J dropped 1 base, with 7 bases sitting between them. This CDR3 is built from 14 residues. CDR3 protein: CASSLGPQSYEQYF. The CDR3 DNA is TGTGCCAGCAGCTTAGGGCCGCAATCCTACGAGCAGTACTTC.

There are many counts of this clonotype. The chain combines TRBV20-1 with TRBJ2-7; 7 nucleotides line up with TRBD2. Trimming at V came to 5 bases and at J to 6 bases, leaving 10 bases not matched to a gene. Germline V gives CDR1 DFQATT, CDR2 SNEGSKA (reference sequence). CDR3 length equals 13 residues. Here the CDR3 reads CSAGDYRGVEQYF. The DNA for the CDR3 is TGCAGTGCTGGGGACTACCGAGGGGTCGAGCAGTACTTC.

This clonotype was recorded a few times. The chain is built from TRBV20-1 and TRBJ1-1; D remains ambiguous. The germline V and J ends were trimmed by 0 bases and 6 bases, with 14 bases remaining between them. The CDR3 has 14 residues. Germline CDR1 DFQATT, CDR2 SNEGSKA (reference sequence). The CDR3 here is CSARDPHPVAEAFF. The CDR3 nucleotides are TGCAGTGCTAGAGATCCCCACCCGGTAGCTGAAGCTTTCTTT.

In this sample, this clonotype turned up many times. CDR3: CASSRDSGRGYNEQFF. DNA of the CDR3: TGCGCCAGCAGCCGGGATAGCGGGAGGGGATACAATGAGCAGTTCTTC. The chain links TRBV4-3 to TRBJ2-1, with 11 bases lining up with TRBD2. This CDR3 contains 16 residues. Germline CDR1 and CDR2: LGHNA and YSLEER. V lost 4 bases and J lost 4; bases outside the gene matches: 6.

This clonotype was detected a few times. The chain joins TRBV5-6 to TRBJ2-7; D remains unclear. The germline V gene encodes CDR1 SGHDT and CDR2 YYEEEE. V gave up 0 bases and J gave up 9 bases, with 16 bases separating them. The CDR3 loop spans 14 amino acids. CDR3 nucleotides: TGTGCCAGCAGCTTGGGACCCGGCGTACGATCGCAGTACTTC. It yields the protein CASSLGPGVRSQYF.

This clonotype was counted ten times or more. The J gene is TRBJ2-7, the V gene TRBV18; no firm D call. V dropped 2 bases and J dropped 4 bases, with 12 bases sitting between them. Per germline, CDR1 KGHSH and CDR2 LQKENI. The CDR3 is made up of 14 amino acids. In DNA, the CDR3 is TGTGCCAGCTCACCAGGGTCCGGTCGGTACGAGCAGTACTTC. This encodes CASSPGSGRYEQYF.

This clonotype occurred many times. This rearrangement joins TRBV15 to TRBJ1-4, with D unresolved. Looked up from germline, CDR1 is LNHNV and CDR2 is YYDKDF (reference sequence). The CDR3 runs 15 residues. Trimming removed 0 bases from V and 4 bases from J, with 9 bases in between. The CDR3 nucleotides read TGTGCCACCAGCAGAGATGGTTTCAATAATGAAAAACTGTTTTTT. This codes for CATSRDGFNNEKLFF. The full variable domain, with the rest looked up from reference TRBV15 and TRBJ1-4, is DAMVIQNPRYQVTQFGKPVTLSCSQTLNHNVMYWYQQKSSQAPKLLFHYYDKDFNNEADTPDNFQSRRPNTSFCFLDIRSPGLGDTAMYLCATSRDGFNNEKLFFGSGTQLSVL.

This clonotype was recorded many times. This sequence joins TRBV12-3 or TRBV12-4 and TRBJ2-7; no clear D. The CDR3 sequence is 12 residues long. The ends were cut back, 5 bases at V and 4 bases at J, with 9 bases in the middle. The CDR3 bases are TGTGCCAGCAGTCAGACAAGTTACGAGCAGTACTTC. Translated, it gives CASSQTSYEQYF.

The gene calls are TRBV5-6 and TRBJ2-7; a weak D match, TRBD1 (5 bases). Germline lookup yields CDR1 SGHDT and CDR2 YYEEEE. V was cut by 4 bases and J by 6 bases, with 20 bases left in between. This CDR3 has 15 amino acids. The CDR3: CASSAKWQGSGEQYF. CDR3 coding DNA: TGTGCCAGCAGCGCAAAATGGCAGGGTTCCGGCGAGCAGTACTTC.

This clonotype was detected only a few times. The V and J genes are TRBV11-3 and TRBJ2-5; tentative D call: TRBD1 (5 bases). The CDR3 loop spans 13 amino acids. With 8 bases removed from V and 0 bases from J, the gap between germline ends came to 10 bases. Germline CDR1 SGHNT, CDR2 YENEEA. The chain's CDR3 is CASQTVYQETQYF. CDR3 sequence (DNA): TGTGCCAGCCAGACAGTGTACCAAGAGACCCAGTACTTC.

This clonotype occurred many times. This sequence joins TRBV29-1 and TRBJ2-6, with D possibly TRBD1 on 5 matching bases. Trimming took off 1 base at V and 2 bases at J, with 6 bases between the two ends. The CDR3 totals 14 residues. Germline V gives CDR1 SQVTM, CDR2 ANQGSEA. CDR3 in amino acids: CSVEAGTGANVLTF. Here the CDR3 DNA reads TGCAGCGTTGAAGCAGGGACTGGGGCCAACGTCCTGACTTTC.

This clonotype occurred many times. The chain is built from TRBV7-2 and TRBJ2-2; no reliable D call. The CDR3 contains 16 residues. Between the trimmed V and J ends, which lost 1 base and 0 bases, there was a span of 9 bases. Germline V gene data show CDR1 as SGHTA and CDR2 as FQGNSA. The CDR3 region is CASSLVSYPNTGELFF. The CDR3 DNA reads TGTGCCAGCAGCTTAGTATCGTACCCGAACACCGGGGAGCTGTTTTTT.

This clonotype has ten or more counts. DNA of the CDR3: TGTGCCAGCCAGGAAGCAACCGCAAACGAAAAACTGTTTTTT. It codes for CASQEATANEKLFF. The V gene is TRBV3-1, the J gene TRBJ1-4; no clear D gene. Germline-derived CDR1 and CDR2 are LGHDT and YNNKEL (reference sequence). Trimming shortened V by 8 bases and J by 8 bases, and 18 bases separated the two germline ends. There are 14 residues in the CDR3.

This clonotype came up many times. This chain uses TRBV6-5 with TRBJ2-7; TRBD2 might be the D (5 bases). V lost 9 bases to trimming and J lost 5 bases, with 11 bases between them. The CDR3 loop spans 11 amino acids. Germline V lookup: CDR1 MNHEY, CDR2 SVGAGI. DNA of the CDR3: TGTGCCAGTAAGCTTAGCGACGAGCAGTACTTC. Protein product: CASKLSDEQYF.

This clonotype was detected ten times or more. The chain uses TRBV28 and TRBJ2-5, with D hard to call. This CDR3 has 14 amino acids. Trimming cost V 3 bases and J 5 bases, with 13 bases left between them. Germline V gives CDR1 MDHEN, CDR2 SYDVKM. The DNA of the CDR3 is TGTGCCAGCAGTTTGGACCATCGGGTGGAGACCCAGTACTTC. This gives the protein CASSLDHRVETQYF.

This clonotype was seen more than once but under ten times. The chain recombines TRBV29-1 with TRBJ2-1, with 8 positions matching TRBD2. The germline gives CDR1 SQVTM, CDR2 ANQGSEA. Trimming at V came to 1 base and at J to 7 bases, leaving 6 bases not matched to a gene. The CDR3 runs to 14 residues. The CDR3 nucleotides read TGCAGCGTTGAAGCGGGAGGGCCGAGGAATGAGCAGTTCTTC. This sequence encodes CSVEAGGPRNEQFF.

This clonotype was seen many times. This chain joins TRBV6-1 and TRBJ1-5, with unresolved D. Germline V gene data show CDR1 as MNHNS and CDR2 as SASEGT. Between the trimmed V and J ends, which lost 4 bases and 2 bases, there was a span of 12 bases. The CDR3 spans 15 residues. The CDR3 region is CASSGRPLGNQPQHF. The CDR3 DNA reads as TGTGCCAGCAGTGGACGGCCCCTCGGCAATCAGCCCCAGCATTTT.

The rearrangement joins TRBV14 to TRBJ2-1; 13 nucleotides align to TRBD2. The junction had 5 bases not matched to a gene; V was cut back by 3 bases and J by 6 bases. The germline CDR1 and CDR2 sequences are SGHDN and FVKESK. The CDR3 is 16 amino acids. The CDR3 DNA reads TGTGCCAGCAGCCAGGGAGGACTAGCGGGAGTCAATGAGCAGTTCTTC. The encoded protein is CASSQGGLAGVNEQFF.

This clonotype was detected a few times. CDR3 coding DNA: TGCGCCAGCAGCCAAGACATCGGACAGTTCTCCTACGAGCAGTACTTC. As protein: CASSQDIGQFSYEQYF. V gene TRBV4-3 combines with J gene TRBJ2-7; weak D call: TRBD1 (6 bases). Trimming pared 0 bases from V and 0 bases from J, leaving 12 bases between. From germline, CDR1 is LGHNA and CDR2 YSLEER. The CDR3 sequence is 16 residues long.